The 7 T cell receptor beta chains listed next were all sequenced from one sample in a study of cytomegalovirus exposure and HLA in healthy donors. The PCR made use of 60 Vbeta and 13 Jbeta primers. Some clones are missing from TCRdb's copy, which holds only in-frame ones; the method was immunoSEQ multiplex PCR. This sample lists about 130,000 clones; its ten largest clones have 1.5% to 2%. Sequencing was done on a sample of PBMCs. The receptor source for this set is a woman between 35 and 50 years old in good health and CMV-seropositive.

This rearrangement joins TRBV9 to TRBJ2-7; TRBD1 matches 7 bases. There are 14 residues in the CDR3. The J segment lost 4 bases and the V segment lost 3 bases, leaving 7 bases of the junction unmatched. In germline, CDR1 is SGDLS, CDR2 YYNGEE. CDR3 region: CASSDRDSFYEQYF. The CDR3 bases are TGTGCCAGCAGCGACCGGGACAGCTTTTACGAGCAGTACTTC.

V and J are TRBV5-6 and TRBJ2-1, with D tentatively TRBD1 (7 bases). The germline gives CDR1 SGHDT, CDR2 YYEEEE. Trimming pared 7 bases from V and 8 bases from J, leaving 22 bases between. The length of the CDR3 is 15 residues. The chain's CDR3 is CASLSGTVGGDEQFF. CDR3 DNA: TGTGCCAGCCTCTCCGGGACAGTGGGGGGAGATGAGCAGTTCTTC.

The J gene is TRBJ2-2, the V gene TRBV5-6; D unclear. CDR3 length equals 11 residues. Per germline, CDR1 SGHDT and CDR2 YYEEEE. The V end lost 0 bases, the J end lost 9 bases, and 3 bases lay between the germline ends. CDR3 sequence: CASSLGRELFF. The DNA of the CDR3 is TGTGCCAGCAGCTTGGGTAGGGAGCTGTTTTTT.

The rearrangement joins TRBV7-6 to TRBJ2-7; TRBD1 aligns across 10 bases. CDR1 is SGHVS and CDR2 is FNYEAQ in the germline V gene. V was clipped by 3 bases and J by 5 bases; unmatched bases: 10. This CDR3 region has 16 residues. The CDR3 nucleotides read TGTGCCAGCAGCTTCCATCGGGGACAGGGGAGAAACGAGCAGTACTTC. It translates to CASSFHRGQGRNEQYF.

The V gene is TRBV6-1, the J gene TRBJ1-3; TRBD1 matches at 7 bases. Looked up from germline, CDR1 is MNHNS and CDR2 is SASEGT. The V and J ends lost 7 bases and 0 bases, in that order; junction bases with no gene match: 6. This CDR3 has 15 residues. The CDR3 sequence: CASTVQGSSGNTIYF. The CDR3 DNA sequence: TGTGCCAGCACAGTACAGGGGAGCTCTGGAAACACCATATATTTT.

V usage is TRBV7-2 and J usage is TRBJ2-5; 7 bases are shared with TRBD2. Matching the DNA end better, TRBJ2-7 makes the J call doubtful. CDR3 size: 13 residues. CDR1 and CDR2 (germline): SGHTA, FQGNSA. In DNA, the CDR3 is TGTGCCAGCAGACCAGGGACTAACCGCGAGCAGTACTTC. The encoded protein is CASRPGTNREQYF.

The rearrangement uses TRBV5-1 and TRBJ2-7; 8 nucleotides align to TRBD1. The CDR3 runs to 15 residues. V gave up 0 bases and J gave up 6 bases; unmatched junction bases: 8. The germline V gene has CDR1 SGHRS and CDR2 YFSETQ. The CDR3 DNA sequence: TGCGCCAGCAGCTTGGAAACAGGGGGTCCCATCGAGCAGTACTTC. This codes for CASSLETGGPIEQYF.